This TCR beta chain derives from a study of T-cell memory formation after mild COVID-19. Turning to the study itself: The two donors had largely donor-specific TCR clusters.

A single record per CDR3 protein comes from TCRdb applying MiXCR to the 5' RACE reads. The table lists about 390,000 distinct CDR3 sequences, more than 15% of them singletons. Findings and caveats of the study: That cross-reactive memory joined was suggested by some responding clones appearing in pre-infection memory. Among contracting clones, CD4+ were mainly CM/EM and CD8+ enriched in EMRA.

Note on this clonotype: What it binds is not known.

This CDR3 is built from 13 residues. In germline, CDR1 is SNHLY, CDR2 FYNNEI. V lost 7 bases and J 3 bases, leaving 11 bases between the germline ends. The receptor comes from a man between 18 and 29 years old who had mild COVID-19 (a few samples of this study predate the infection). Cell type and time point are not known. Sequencing input: PBMCs or a T cell subset sorted from them (not recorded which). The chain is built from TRBV2 and TRBJ2-3, with TRBD2 as a possible D gene (5 bases). CDR3 sequence (DNA): TGTGCCAGCAAGGCTAGCCAAACAGATACGCAGTATTTT. It is translated as CASKASQTDTQYF.